The following is a T cell receptor (beta chain) sequence with its context. As yet, its antigen is unknown. This entry belongs to a study of T-cell memory formation after mild COVID-19. Study results and limitations: Unconfirmed was the SARS-CoV-2 specificity of second-wave clones that peaked on day 37. Contracting CD4+ clones were located mainly in CM and EM, and CD8+ clones in EMRA.

Germline CDR1 SGDLS, CDR2 YYNGEE. V gave up 6 bases and J gave up 7 bases, with 14 bases separating them. CDR3 length: 14 amino acids. In TCRdb, the 5' RACE reads were re-called with MiXCR into one record per CDR3 protein. Of 380,000 or so distinct CDR3 sequences listed, over 13% are singletons. Sequenced material: PBMCs or a T cell subset sorted from them (not recorded which). The receptor's source is a man aged 18 to 29 who had mild COVID-19 (a few samples of this study predate the infection). Cell type and time point are not known. The chain employs TRBV9 and TRBJ1-6, with TRBD1 as a possible D gene (5 bases). The DNA of the CDR3 is TGTGCCAGCAAGGCAGGGAGGGGCAATTCACCCCTCCACTTT. As protein: CASKAGRGNSPLHF.